Following are 30 T cell receptor beta chains from one sample sequenced in a study of human thymus T cells. From resections taken during corrective heart surgery, the thymus tissue was obtained. Measured with immunoSEQ multiplex PCR; TCRdb has only the in-frame clones, and not every one. The sample has 120,000 or so clones, around 95% seen once. Sequenced: thymus tissue. The receptors were gathered from a boy younger than two with a congenital heart defect but otherwise immunologically healthy.

The rearrangement links TRBV14 to TRBJ1-1; no reliable D call. V was cut by 4 bases and J by 3 bases, with 6 bases left in between. The CDR3 extends over 12 amino acids. Germline CDR1 is SGHDN and CDR2 is FVKESK. In nucleotides, the CDR3 is TGTGCCAGCAGCCCCCAGGACACTGAAGCTTTCTTT. The encoded protein is CASSPQDTEAFF. Full variable domain (rest looked up from reference TRBV14 and TRBJ1-1): EAGVTQFPSHSVIEKGQTVTLRCDPISGHDNLYWYRRVMGKEIKFLLHFVKESKQDESGMPNNRFLAERTGGTYSTLKVQPAELEDSGVYFCASSPQDTEAFFGQGTRLTVV.

The chain joins TRBV18 to TRBJ1-3; TRBD1 is a possible D gene (5 bases). CDR1 KGHSH and CDR2 LQKENI come from the germline V gene. The ends were cut back, 6 bases at V and 7 bases at J, with 19 bases in the middle. The CDR3 consists of 15 residues. For the CDR3, the DNA is TGTGCCAGCTCCCAACAACGACAGACAACCAACACCATATATTTT. This codes for CASSQQRQTTNTIYF.

The chain links TRBV7-6 to TRBJ1-3; possibly TRBD1 for D (5 bases). The CDR3 runs to 17 residues. Germline CDR1 and CDR2: SGHVS and FNYEAQ. Trimming shortened V by 2 bases and J by 0 bases, and 14 bases separated the two germline ends. The CDR3: CASSLLAGPFSGNTIYF. The CDR3 DNA reads as TGTGCCAGCAGCTTATTGGCAGGGCCTTTCTCTGGAAACACCATATATTTT.

This sequence joins TRBV7-2 and TRBJ1-5; D gene unclear. The germline CDR1 and CDR2 sequences are SGHTA and FQGNSA. Trimming left V 1 base short and J 7 bases short, with 5 bases between. The CDR3 is 12 residues long. CDR3 residues: CASSLESQPQHF. The CDR3, as DNA: TGTGCCAGCAGCTTAGAGTCCCAGCCCCAGCATTTT.

The chain recombines TRBV2 with TRBJ2-7; TRBD2 matches 7 bases. This CDR3 comprises 13 residues. Germline trimming cut 3 bases from V and 5 bases from J; bases unmatched to any gene: 4. Germline lookup yields CDR1 SNHLY and CDR2 FYNNEI. The CDR3 protein is CASSDGGFHEQYF. CDR3 in DNA: TGTGCCAGCAGTGACGGGGGGTTCCACGAGCAGTACTTC. Based on the CDR3 plus reference TRBV2 and TRBJ2-7, the full variable domain is EPEVTQTPSHQVTQMGQEVILRCVPISNHLYFYWYRQILGQKVEFLVSFYNNEISEKSEIFDDQFSVERPDGSNFTLKIRSTKLEDSAMYFCASSDGGFHEQYFGPGTRLTVT.

This chain joins TRBV11-2 and TRBJ2-5; no clear D. V gave up 1 base and J gave up 5 bases, with 8 bases separating them. The germline V gene encodes CDR1 SGHAT and CDR2 FQNNGV. The CDR3 spans 13 residues. The CDR3 protein is CASSLGQWETQYF. In nucleotides, the CDR3 is TGTGCCAGCAGCTTAGGTCAGTGGGAGACCCAGTACTTC.

The chain joins TRBV5-4 to TRBJ2-1; TRBD2 aligns across 13 bases. CDR3 length: 17 amino acids. Per the germline V gene, CDR1 is SGHNT and CDR2 is YYREEE (reference sequence). V shed 0 bases and J 2 bases; nucleotides not matched to a gene: 2. Here the CDR3 reads CASSLGTSGGTYNEQFF. As DNA, the CDR3 is TGTGCCAGCAGCTTGGGGACTAGCGGGGGAACCTACAATGAGCAGTTCTTC.

This sequence joins TRBV6-5 and TRBJ1-2; D is perhaps TRBD1 (6 bases). Looked up from germline, CDR1 is MNHEY and CDR2 is SVGAGI. V shed 2 bases and J shed 4 bases, with 17 bases lying between them. The CDR3 spans 16 residues. The DNA for the CDR3 is TGTGCCAGCAGTTACCGCCCGACAGGTCGAGGCTATGGCTACACCTTC. This encodes CASSYRPTGRGYGYTF.

The V call is TRBV5-1, the J call TRBJ2-1; tentatively, D is TRBD1 or TRBD2 (5 bases each). V lost 0 bases, J lost 2 bases, and 12 bases lay in between. Germline CDR1 reads SGHRS; CDR2 reads YFSETQ. There are 16 residues in the CDR3. As DNA, the CDR3 is TGCGCCAGCAGCTTGGCCGGGACGGGAACCTACAATGAGCAGTTCTTC. Its translation is CASSLAGTGTYNEQFF.

The chain links TRBV7-2 to TRBJ2-5, with D possibly matching TRBD2 (7 bases). The CDR3 consists of 17 residues. Per the germline V gene, CDR1 is SGHTA and CDR2 is FQGNSA. The V and J ends lost 7 bases and 1 base respectively, with 22 bases between them. CDR3 region: CASTLIQRRGLQETQYF. In DNA, the CDR3 is TGTGCCAGCACCCTAATCCAACGGCGGGGGCTCCAAGAGACCCAGTACTTC.

This chain uses TRBV11-2 with TRBJ2-5; TRBD1 matches at 12 bases. Germline V gene sequence: CDR1 SGHAT, CDR2 FQNNGV. Trimming at V came to 3 bases and at J to 5 bases, leaving 4 bases not matched to a gene. CDR3 size: 15 residues. The CDR3 DNA is TGTGCCAGCAGCTTGGGGACAGGGGGCGGCGAGACCCAGTACTTC. It translates to CASSLGTGGGETQYF.

The rearrangement uses TRBV4-1 and TRBJ1-5, with a possible D match to TRBD1 (5 bases). This CDR3 has 17 residues. Between the trimmed V and J ends, which lost 0 bases and 2 bases, there was a span of 14 bases. Germline assignment: CDR1 MGHRA and CDR2 YSYEKL. CDR3 region: CASSQELVQGGNQPQHF. The CDR3 nucleotides are TGCGCCAGCAGCCAAGAATTGGTCCAGGGAGGCAATCAGCCCCAGCATTTT.

The gene calls are TRBV19 and TRBJ2-7, with 9 bases fitting TRBD2. CDR3 size: 16 residues. CDR1 LNHDA and CDR2 SQIVND come from the germline V gene (reference sequence). With V trimmed by 2 bases and J by 3 bases, 8 bases remained unmatched. CDR3 coding DNA: TGTGCCAGTAGTATAAAGCCGGCGGGGGGGGACTACGAGCAGTACTTC. This codes for CASSIKPAGGDYEQYF.

The J gene is TRBJ2-7, the V gene TRBV28; perhaps TRBD1 as D (5 bases). This CDR3 comprises 17 residues. V dropped 3 bases and J dropped 5 bases, with 23 bases sitting between them. Germline V gene data show CDR1 as MDHEN and CDR2 as SYDVKM. As DNA, the CDR3 is TGTGCCAGCAGTTTCCGGGCCCGGGTCCGCCTAGGGGACGAGCAGTACTTC. Amino acid sequence: CASSFRARVRLGDEQYF.

For this clone: One end of the junction does not line up with germline, which may come from a read error. The chain carries TRBV9 and TRBJ2-4; 15 positions agree with TRBD2. This CDR3 has 17 residues. Germline V lookup: CDR1 SGDLS, CDR2 YYNGEE. The CDR3 sequence: CASSLSPYWGLAGGGNF. In DNA form, the CDR3 reads TGTGCCAGCAGCCTAAGCCCCTACTGGGGACTAGCGGGGGGAGGGAACTTC.

This rearrangement joins TRBV4-1 to TRBJ2-1, with D possibly matching TRBD2 (7 bases). The germline V gene encodes CDR1 MGHRA and CDR2 YSYEKL. Trimming stripped 6 bases from V and 0 bases from J, with 18 bases between. The CDR3 is 17 residues long. The CDR3 region has the DNA TGCGCCAGCAGTTGGGCGGGGGCCCCGAGCTCCTACAATGAGCAGTTCTTC. Encoded protein: CASSWAGAPSSYNEQFF.

The rearrangement joins TRBV6-5 to TRBJ2-4; 9 bases are shared with TRBD1. Looked up from germline, CDR1 is MNHEY and CDR2 is SVGAGI. The CDR3 extends over 13 amino acids. J lost 12 bases, V lost 0 bases, and 3 bases had no gene match. CDR3 region: CASSYSGTGNQYF. CDR3 coding DNA: TGTGCCAGCAGTTACTCGGGGACAGGGAATCAGTACTTC.

V and J are TRBV5-1 and TRBJ2-1, with D possibly being TRBD1 or TRBD2 (5 bases each). This CDR3 has 14 amino acids. In germline, CDR1 is SGHRS, CDR2 YFSETQ. The germline V and J ends were trimmed by 3 bases and 3 bases, with 10 bases remaining between them. This chain's CDR3 is CASSSGPSYNEQFF. The CDR3 bases are TGCGCCAGCAGCTCGGGACCAAGCTACAATGAGCAGTTCTTC. The full variable domain, its missing parts supplied by reference TRBV5-1 and TRBJ2-1, is KAGVTQTPRYLIKTRGQQVTLSCSPISGHRSVSWYQQTPGQGLQFLFEYFSETQRNKGNFPGRFSGRQFSNSRSEMNVSTLELGDSALYLCASSSGPSYNEQFFGPGTRLTVL.

This clone was seen a single time. V is TRBV10-1 and J is TRBJ1-3, with no clear D. CDR3 length equals 12 residues. V gave up 10 bases and J gave up 4 bases, with 11 bases separating them. Germline V gene lookup returns CDR1 WNHNN and CDR2 SYGVQD (reference sequence). DNA of the CDR3: TGCGCCACCCGGGATCCGGGAAACACCATATATTTT. Amino acid sequence: CATRDPGNTIYF.

The chain recombines TRBV4-1 with TRBJ2-1; 11 bases fit TRBD2. The germline V gene encodes CDR1 MGHRA and CDR2 YSYEKL. This CDR3 has 18 amino acids. The junction had 15 bases not matched to a gene; V was cut back by 3 bases and J by 8 bases. CDR3 amino acids: CASSQVPGTSGRWDEQFF. CDR3 in DNA: TGCGCCAGCAGCCAGGTACCCGGGACTAGCGGAAGGTGGGATGAGCAGTTCTTC.

The chain joins TRBV27 to TRBJ2-2, with D tentatively TRBD1 (7 bases). With 7 bases removed from V and 3 bases from J, the gap between germline ends came to 12 bases. The CDR3 is 14 amino acids. Germline lookup yields CDR1 MNHEY and CDR2 SMNVEV (reference sequence). CDR3 DNA: TGTGCCAGCAAGGAGGGGGCGGACACCGGGGAGCTGTTTTTT. Amino acids: CASKEGADTGELFF.

This chain uses TRBV4-2 with TRBJ2-2; 8 bases are a match to TRBD1. V lost 0 bases to trimming and J lost 7 bases; unmatched junction nucleotides: 13. The germline V gene encodes CDR1 LGHNA and CDR2 YNFKEQ. There are 18 residues in the CDR3. Written as DNA, the CDR3 is TGTGCCAGCAGCCAAGATGCCCCCGGGACAGGAGGGAACGGGGAGCTGTTTTTT. Protein: CASSQDAPGTGGNGELFF.

The chain is built from TRBV5-6 and TRBJ1-5; D might be TRBD1 (5 bases). Trimming removed 0 bases at V and 5 bases at J, with 15 bases between. In germline, CDR1 is SGHDT, CDR2 YYEEEE. The CDR3 spans 16 residues. The CDR3 here is CASSLGQTPVDQPQHF. The CDR3 DNA sequence: TGTGCCAGCAGCTTGGGACAGACACCCGTGGATCAGCCCCAGCATTTT. The full variable domain, with the rest looked up from reference TRBV5-6 and TRBJ1-5, is DAGVTQSPTHLIKTRGQQVTLRCSPKSGHDTVSWYQQALGQGPQFIFQYYEEEERQRGNFPDRFSGHQFPNYSSELNVNALLLGDSALYLCASSLGQTPVDQPQHFGDGTRLSIL.

The rearrangement links TRBV7-2 to TRBJ1-2; D is unclear. The length of the CDR3 is 14 residues. V shed 0 bases and J shed 4 bases, with 9 bases lying between them. The germline V gene has CDR1 SGHTA and CDR2 FQGNSA. CDR3 DNA: TGTGCCAGCAGCTTAGCCCCGGGCAGCTATGGCTACACCTTC. Protein: CASSLAPGSYGYTF.

The rearrangement joins TRBV5-6 to TRBJ1-5; D is unclear. Trimming left V 1 base short and J 4 bases short, with 9 bases between. This CDR3 spans 14 amino acids. CDR1 is SGHDT, CDR2 YYEEEE, per germline. Written as DNA, the CDR3 is TGTGCCAGCAGCTTGTATCCGGGGAATCAGCCCCAGCATTTT. This gives the protein CASSLYPGNQPQHF.

The chain employs TRBV7-2 and TRBJ2-4; no clear D gene. The CDR3 extends over 13 amino acids. The ends were cut back, 2 bases at V and 4 bases at J, with 6 bases in the middle. Germline CDR1 reads SGHTA; CDR2 reads FQGNSA. The CDR3 spells CASSLRGKNIQYF. The DNA for the CDR3 is TGTGCCAGCAGCTTACGCGGTAAAAACATTCAGTACTTC.

The chain is built from TRBV2 and TRBJ2-1; 13 nucleotides agree with TRBD2. Germline values: CDR1 SNHLY, CDR2 FYNNEI. After removal of 1 base from V and 16 bases from J, the junction contained 13 bases not matched to a gene. The CDR3 contains 16 residues. As DNA, the CDR3 is TGTGCCAGCAGTGAAGAAAATTCACTAGCGGGGGGGCTGTGTTTCTTC. Its protein product is CASSEENSLAGGLCFF.

This chain joins TRBV5-1 and TRBJ2-1, with 8 bases fitting TRBD2. The CDR3 sequence is 18 residues long. The V gene's germline CDR1 is SGHRS and CDR2 YFSETQ. The J segment lost 3 bases and the V segment lost 4 bases, leaving 15 bases of the junction unmatched. The chain's CDR3 is CASSHTSPAGVLYNEQFF. CDR3 bases: TGCGCCAGCAGCCACACCTCCCCAGCGGGGGTCCTCTACAATGAGCAGTTCTTC. Full variable domain (rest looked up from reference TRBV5-1 and TRBJ2-1): KAGVTQTPRYLIKTRGQQVTLSCSPISGHRSVSWYQQTPGQGLQFLFEYFSETQRNKGNFPGRFSGRQFSNSRSEMNVSTLELGDSALYLCASSHTSPAGVLYNEQFFGPGTRLTVL.

The CDR3 sequence is CATSRENLAGGPTDTQYF. CDR3 DNA: TGTGCCACCAGCAGAGAGAACCTAGCGGGGGGACCTACAGATACGCAGTATTTT. The chain links TRBV15 to TRBJ2-3; TRBD2 aligns across 11 bases. With 0 bases clipped from V and 3 bases from J, the junction kept 8 bases outside the gene matches. Germline V gives CDR1 LNHNV, CDR2 YYDKDF (reference sequence). CDR3 size: 18 residues. The full variable domain, with the rest looked up from reference TRBV15 and TRBJ2-3, is DAMVIQNPRYQVTQFGKPVTLSCSQTLNHNVMYWYQQKSSQAPKLLFHYYDKDFNNEADTPDNFQSRRPNTSFCFLDIRSPGLGDTAMYLCATSRENLAGGPTDTQYFGPGTRLTVL.

The V and J genes are TRBV15 and TRBJ1-5; perhaps TRBD1 as D (5 bases). CDR1 and CDR2 from the germline V gene are LNHNV and YYDKDF (reference sequence). The CDR3 has 18 amino acids. Trimming cost V 3 bases and J 2 bases, with 20 bases left between them. The CDR3: CATSSFILDSQCNQPQHF. CDR3 coding DNA: TGTGCCACCAGCAGCTTCATACTAGACAGCCAGTGCAATCAGCCCCAGCATTTT.